This entry features one T cell receptor (beta chain) sequence. TCRdb called the 5' RACE reads again in MiXCR, with one record for every CDR3 protein. The table lists about 150,000 distinct CDR3 sequences, about 5.7% of them singletons. Germline values: CDR1 MGHDK, CDR2 SYGVNS. Trimming removed 8 bases at V and 0 bases at J, with 8 bases between. The CDR3 is made up of 13 amino acids. The sample comes from a study of T-cell memory formation after mild COVID-19. Sample: PBMCs or a T cell subset sorted from them (not recorded which). The chain recombines TRBV25-1 with TRBJ2-4; perhaps TRBD1 as D (5 bases). This receptor was identified in an adult woman who had mild COVID-19 (a few samples of this study predate the infection). Cell type and time point are not known. In DNA, the CDR3 is TGTGCCAGCGGCAGGGTAGCCAAAAACATTCAGTACTTC. Translated, it gives CASGRVAKNIQYF.